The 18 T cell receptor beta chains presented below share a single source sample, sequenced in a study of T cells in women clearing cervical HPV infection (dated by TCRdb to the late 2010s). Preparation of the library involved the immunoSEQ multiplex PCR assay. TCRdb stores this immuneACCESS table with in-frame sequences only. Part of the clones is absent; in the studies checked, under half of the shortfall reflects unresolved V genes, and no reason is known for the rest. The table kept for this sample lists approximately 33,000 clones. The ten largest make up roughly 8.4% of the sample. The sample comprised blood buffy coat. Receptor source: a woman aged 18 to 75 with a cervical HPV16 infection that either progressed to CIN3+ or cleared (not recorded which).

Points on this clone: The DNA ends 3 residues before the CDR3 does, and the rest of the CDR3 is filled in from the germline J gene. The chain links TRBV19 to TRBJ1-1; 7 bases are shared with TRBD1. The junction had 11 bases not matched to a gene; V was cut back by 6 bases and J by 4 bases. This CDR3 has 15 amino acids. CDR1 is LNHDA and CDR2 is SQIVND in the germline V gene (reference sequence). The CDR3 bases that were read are TGTGCCAGTAGGCCCCAGACAGGGAGGCCCACTGAA. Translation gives CASRPQTGRPTE. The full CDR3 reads CASRPQTGRPTEAFF.

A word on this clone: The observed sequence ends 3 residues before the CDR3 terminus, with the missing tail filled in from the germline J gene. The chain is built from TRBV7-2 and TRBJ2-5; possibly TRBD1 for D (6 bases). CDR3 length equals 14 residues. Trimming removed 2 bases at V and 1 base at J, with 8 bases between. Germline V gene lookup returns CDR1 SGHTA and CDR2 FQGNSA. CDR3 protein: CASSLQQGQETQYF. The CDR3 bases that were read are TGTGCCAGCAGCTTACAACAGGGCCAAGAGACC.

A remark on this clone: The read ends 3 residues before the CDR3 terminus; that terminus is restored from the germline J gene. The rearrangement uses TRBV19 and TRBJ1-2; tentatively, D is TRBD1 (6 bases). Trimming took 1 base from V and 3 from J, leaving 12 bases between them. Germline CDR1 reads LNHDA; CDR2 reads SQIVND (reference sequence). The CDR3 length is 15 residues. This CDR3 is CASSIALDSHYGYTF. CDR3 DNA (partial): TGTGCCAGTAGTATAGCCCTGGACAGCCACTATGGC.

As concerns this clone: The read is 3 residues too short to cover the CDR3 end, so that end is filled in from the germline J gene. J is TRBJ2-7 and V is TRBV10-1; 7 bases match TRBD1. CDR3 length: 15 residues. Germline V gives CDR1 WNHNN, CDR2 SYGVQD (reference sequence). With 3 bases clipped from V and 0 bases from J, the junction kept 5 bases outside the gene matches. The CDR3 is CASSDSHRGSYEQYF. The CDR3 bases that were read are TGCGCCAGCAGTGATTCCCACAGGGGCTCCTACGAG.

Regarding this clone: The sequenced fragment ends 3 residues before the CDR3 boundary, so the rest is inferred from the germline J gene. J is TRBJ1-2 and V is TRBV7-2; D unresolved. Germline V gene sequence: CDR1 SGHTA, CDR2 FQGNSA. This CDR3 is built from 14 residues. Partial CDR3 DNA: TGTGCCAGCAGCCTGGATTCAGCCATAGGGGGC. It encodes CASSLDSAIGG. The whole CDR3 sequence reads CASSLDSAIGGYTF.

This CDR3 reads CASSQGGNTEAFF. Incomplete CDR3 DNA: TGTGCCAGCAGCCAGGGGGGAAACACTGAA. This rearrangement joins TRBV7-2 to TRBJ1-1, with 7 bases identical to TRBD1. The CDR3 end is not reached by the read, which stops 3 residues before it; the germline J gene fills it in. CDR1 and CDR2 from the germline V gene are SGHTA and FQGNSA. V trimming: 5 bases; J trimming: 2 bases; junction bases outside the gene matches: 2. The CDR3 is 13 amino acids.

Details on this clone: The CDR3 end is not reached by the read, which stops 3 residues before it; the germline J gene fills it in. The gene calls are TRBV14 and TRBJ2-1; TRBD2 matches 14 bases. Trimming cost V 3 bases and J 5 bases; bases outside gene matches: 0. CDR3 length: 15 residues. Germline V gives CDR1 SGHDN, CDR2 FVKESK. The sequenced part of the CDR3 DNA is TGTGCCAGCAGCCAGGGACTAGCGGGGGACAATGAG. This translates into CASSQGLAGDNE. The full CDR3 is CASSQGLAGDNEQFF.

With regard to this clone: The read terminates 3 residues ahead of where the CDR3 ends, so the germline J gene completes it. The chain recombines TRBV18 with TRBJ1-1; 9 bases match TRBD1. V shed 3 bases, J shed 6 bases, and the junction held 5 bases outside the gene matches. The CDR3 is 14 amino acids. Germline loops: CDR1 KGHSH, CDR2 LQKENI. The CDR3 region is CASSPGTGRAEAFF. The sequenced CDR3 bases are TGTGCCAGCTCACCGGGGACAGGGAGGGCTGAA. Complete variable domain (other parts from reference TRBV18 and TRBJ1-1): NAGVMQNPRHLVRRRGQEARLRCSPMKGHSHVYWYRQLPEEGLKFMVYLQKENIIDESGMPKERFSAEFPKEGPSILRIQQVVRGDSAAYFCASSPGTGRAEAFFGQGTRLTVV.

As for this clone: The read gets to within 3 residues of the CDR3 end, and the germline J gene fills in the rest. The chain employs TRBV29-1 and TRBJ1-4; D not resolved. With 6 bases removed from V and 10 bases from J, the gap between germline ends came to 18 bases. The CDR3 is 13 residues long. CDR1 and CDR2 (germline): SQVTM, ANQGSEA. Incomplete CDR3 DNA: TGCAGCGTGTGGACTATTAGTTCTGGAAAA. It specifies CSVWTISSGK. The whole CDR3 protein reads CSVWTISSGKLFF.

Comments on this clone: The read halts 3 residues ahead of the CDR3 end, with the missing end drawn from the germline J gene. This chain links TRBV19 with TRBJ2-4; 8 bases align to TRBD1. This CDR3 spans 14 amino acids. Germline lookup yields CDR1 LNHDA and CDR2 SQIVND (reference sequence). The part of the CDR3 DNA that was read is TGTGCCAGTAGTGCTCCGGACAGGGTGGAGGGT. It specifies CASSAPDRVEG. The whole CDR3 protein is CASSAPDRVEGQYF.

The DNA read from the CDR3 is TGCAGTGCTTCAAGGAGGGGGTACAAGGGCGCCTACGAG. It yields the protein CSASRRGYKGAYE. The full CDR3 protein reads CSASRRGYKGAYEQYF. The chain uses TRBV20-1 and TRBJ2-7; D possibly matches TRBD1 or TRBD2 (6 bases each). The read terminates 3 residues before the CDR3 end, so the remaining end is supplied by the germline J gene. CDR1 is DFQATT, CDR2 SNEGSKA, per germline (reference sequence). This CDR3 is 16 amino acids long. The V end was cut by 5 bases, the J end by 2 bases, with 22 bases between.

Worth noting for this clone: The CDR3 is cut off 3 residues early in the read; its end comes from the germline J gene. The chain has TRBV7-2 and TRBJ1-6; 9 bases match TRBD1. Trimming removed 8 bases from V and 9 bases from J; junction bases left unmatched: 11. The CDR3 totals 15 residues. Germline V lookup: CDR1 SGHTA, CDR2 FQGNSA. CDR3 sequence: CASGRPGQGASPLHF. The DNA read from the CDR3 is TGTGCCAGCGGCCGACCGGGACAGGGAGCTTCACCC.

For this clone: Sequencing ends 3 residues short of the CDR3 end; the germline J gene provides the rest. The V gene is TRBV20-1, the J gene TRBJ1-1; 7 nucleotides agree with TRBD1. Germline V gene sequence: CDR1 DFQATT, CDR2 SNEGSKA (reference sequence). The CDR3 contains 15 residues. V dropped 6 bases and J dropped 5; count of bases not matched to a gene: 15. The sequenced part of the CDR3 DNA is TGCAGTGCCCGCCGGGACAGCTCTCGTGGGACTGAA. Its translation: CSARRDSSRGTE. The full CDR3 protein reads CSARRDSSRGTEAFF.

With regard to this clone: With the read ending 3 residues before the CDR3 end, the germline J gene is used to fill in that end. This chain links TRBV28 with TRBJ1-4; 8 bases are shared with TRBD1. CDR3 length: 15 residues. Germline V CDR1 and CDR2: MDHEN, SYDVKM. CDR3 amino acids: CASSSAETGVSPLFF. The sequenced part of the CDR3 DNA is TGTGCCAGCAGTTCAGCCGAGACAGGGGTTAGCCCA.

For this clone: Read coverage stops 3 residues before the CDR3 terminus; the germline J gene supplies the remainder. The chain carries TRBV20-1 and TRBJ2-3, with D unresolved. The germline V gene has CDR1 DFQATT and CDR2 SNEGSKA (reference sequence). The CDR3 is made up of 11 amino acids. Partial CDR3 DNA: TGCAGTGCTAGGACTCAAGAGACG. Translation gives CSARTQET. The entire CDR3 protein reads CSARTQETQYF.

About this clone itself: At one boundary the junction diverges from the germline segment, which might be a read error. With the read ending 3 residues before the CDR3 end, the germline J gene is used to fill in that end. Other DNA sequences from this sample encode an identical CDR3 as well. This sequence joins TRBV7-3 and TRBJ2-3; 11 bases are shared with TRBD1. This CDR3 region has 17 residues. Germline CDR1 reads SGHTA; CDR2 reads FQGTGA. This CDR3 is CASSLSLRGQGGDTQYF. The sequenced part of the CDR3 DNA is TGTGCTAGCAGCTTAAGTTTAAGGGGACAGGGGGGAGATACG.

CDR3 in amino acids: CASSYTYEQYF. The covered CDR3 bases are TGTGCCAGCAGTTATACATACGAG. The V call is TRBV6-2 or TRBV6-3, the J call TRBJ2-7; D gene uncertain. Coverage ceases 3 residues before the CDR3 finishes, and the germline J gene fills in the end. With 3 bases removed from V and 4 bases from J, the gap between germline ends came to 4 bases. CDR3 size: 11 residues. Germline V gives CDR1 MNHEY, CDR2 SVGEGT.

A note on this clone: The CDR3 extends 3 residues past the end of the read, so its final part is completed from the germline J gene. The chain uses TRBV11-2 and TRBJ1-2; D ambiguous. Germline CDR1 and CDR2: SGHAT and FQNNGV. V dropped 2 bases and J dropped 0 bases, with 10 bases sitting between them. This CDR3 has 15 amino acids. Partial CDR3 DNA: TGTGCCAGCAGCTTAACCCCGTCAGCTAACTATGGC. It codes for CASSLTPSANYG. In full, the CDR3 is CASSLTPSANYGYTF.